Listed below are T cell receptor beta chains from one sample, sequenced in a study of blood T cell repertoires in COVID-19. Here immunoSEQ multiplex PCR was the method, and the copy in TCRdb shows in-frame clones only, minus some. Among 23,000 or so clones listed, 89% were seen once. The specimen was peripheral blood. The receptor set was obtained from a woman in her seventies with active COVID-19. Each CDR3 is given with its conserved first and last residue. The order of the fields is CDR3 length, D gene, clone size, J gene, V gene, CDR3 protein, CDR3 DNA. D genes are given only for firm matches. Some rows have no size entry. The others give once, few or many, or a class for an expanded clone.

>15|TRBD1|-|TRBJ2-7|TRBV7-3
CASSEGGQGSYEQYF
TGTGCCAGCAGCGAGGGCGGACAGGGGTCCTACGAGCAGTACTTC
>16|-|-|TRBJ2-6|TRBV4-2
CASSPPPGAGANVLTF
TGTGCCAGCAGCCCGCCCCCAGGGGCTGGGGCCAACGTCCTGACTTTC
>14|TRBD1|-|TRBJ2-3|TRBV7-7
CASSLTGGTDTQYF
TGTGCCAGCAGCTTAACAGGGGGCACAGATACGCAGTATTTT
>14|TRBD1|-|TRBJ2-1|TRBV29-1
CSVDRQGGYNEQFF
TGCAGCGTTGATAGACAGGGTGGGTACAATGAGCAGTTCTTC
>16|-|-|TRBJ1-4|TRBV5-5
CASSSFLRVGGEKLFF
TGTGCCAGCAGCTCGTTCCTCAGGGTGGGAGGCGAAAAACTGTTTTTT
>14|-|-|TRBJ1-1|TRBV5-1
CASSTQGRNTEAFF
TGCGCCAGCAGCACTCAGGGAAGGAACACTGAAGCTTTCTTT
>17|TRBD1|-|TRBJ2-7|TRBV7-8
CASSLASGTGGSDEQYF
TGTGCCAGCAGCTTAGCCTCCGGGACAGGGGGCTCGGACGAGCAGTACTTC
>14|-|-|TRBJ2-1|TRBV5-1
CASSYLSVYNEQFF
TGCGCCAGCAGCTATCTCAGCGTCTACAATGAGCAGTTCTTC
>14|TRBD2|-|TRBJ2-1|TRBV10-2
CASSEAGAHNEQFF
TGCGCCAGCAGTGAAGCGGGGGCTCACAATGAGCAGTTCTTC
>13|-|few|TRBJ2-7|TRBV5-1
CASSSKQGYEQYF
TGCGCCAGCAGCTCAAAACAGGGCTACGAGCAGTACTTC
>18|TRBD1|-|TRBJ1-2|TRBV7-7
CASRSGTDCGAPNVGYTF
TGTGCCAGCAGGTCCGGGACAGATTGTGGGGCTCCTAATGTCGGCTACACCTTC
>13|-|-|TRBJ2-2|TRBV19
CASSWGNTGELFF
TGTGCCAGCAGCTGGGGCAACACCGGGGAGCTGTTTTTT
>14|-|once|TRBJ1-2|TRBV30
CAWSEGLQYYGYTF
TGTGCCTGGAGTGAGGGGCTTCAGTACTATGGCTACACCTTC
>16|TRBD2|-|TRBJ2-2|TRBV5-1
CASSHAGTSGTRELFF
TGCGCCAGCAGCCACGCCGGGACTAGCGGGACCCGGGAGCTGTTTTTT
>15|-|-|TRBJ2-1|TRBV5-1
CASSLAGSSYNEQFF
TGCGCCAGCAGCTTGGCGGGGAGCTCCTACAATGAGCAGTTCTTC
>14|-|-|TRBJ2-7|TRBV5-8
CASSLETGRREQYF
TGTGCCAGCAGCTTGGAGACAGGAAGGCGCGAGCAGTACTTC
>15|-|-|TRBJ2-5|TRBV4-3
CASSRTMDSQETQYF
TGCGCCAGCAGCCGAACTATGGACAGTCAAGAGACCCAGTACTTC
>13|-|-|TRBJ2-7|TRBV2
CASSVRGSYEQYF
TGTGCCAGCAGTGTTAGGGGGTCCTACGAGCAGTACTTC
>14|TRBD1|-|TRBJ1-6|TRBV2
CASSLDRGSSPLHF
TGTGCCAGCAGTTTGGACAGGGGTAGTTCACCCCTCCACTTT
>16|-|-|TRBJ2-7|TRBV28
CASSFSPDRASYEQYF
TGTGCCAGCAGTTTCTCGCCTGACAGAGCCTCCTACGAGCAGTACTTC
>15|-|-|TRBJ1-4|TRBV5-1
CASSLLPPGSEKLFF
TGCGCCAGCAGCCTGCTACCTCCGGGAAGCGAAAAACTGTTTTTT
>16|TRBD1|-|TRBJ1-3|TRBV15
CATSRAPGTGGNTIYF
TGTGCCACCAGCAGAGCACCTGGGACAGGGGGAAACACCATATATTTT
>14|-|-|TRBJ1-6|TRBV7-2
CASSQDGYNSPLHF
TGTGCCAGCAGCCAAGACGGGTATAATTCACCCCTCCACTTT
>14|-|once|TRBJ2-7|TRBV2
CASSVISAAYEQYF
TGTGCCAGCAGTGTAATTAGCGCAGCCTACGAGCAGTACTTC
>14|TRBD1|-|TRBJ2-7|TRBV6-5
CASKGQVSSYEQYF
TGTGCCAGCAAAGGACAGGTGAGCTCCTACGAGCAGTACTTC
>16|TRBD1|-|TRBJ1-2|TRBV3-1/TRBV3-2
CASSQEGTGWAYGYTF
TGTGCCAGCAGCCAAGAGGGGACAGGCTGGGCCTATGGCTACACCTTC
>12|-|-|TRBJ1-2|TRBV28
CASSSQTRGYTF
TGTGCCAGCAGTTCGCAGACAAGAGGCTACACCTTC
>15|TRBD2|-|TRBJ2-3|TRBV5-4
CASSPRGSGPDTQYF
TGTGCCAGCAGCCCGCGGGGGAGCGGGCCAGATACGCAGTATTTT
>13|-|-|TRBJ2-1|TRBV7-2
CASSRTGYNEQFF
TGTGCCAGCAGCCGAACGGGTTACAATGAGCAGTTCTTC
>11|-|-|TRBJ2-3|TRBV27
CASTAGDTQYF
TGTGCCAGCACCGCCGGGGATACGCAGTATTTT
>15|-|-|TRBJ1-4|TRBV18
CASSPLQGGVEKLFF
TGTGCCAGCTCACCCCTACAGGGAGGGGTTGAAAAACTGTTTTTT
>12|-|-|TRBJ1-2|TRBV7-8
CASQGANYGYTF
TGTGCCAGCCAAGGGGCTAACTATGGCTACACCTTC
>14|TRBD1|-|TRBJ1-1|TRBV5-1
CASSLNDREIEAFF
TGCGCCAGCAGCTTAAATGACAGGGAAATTGAAGCTTTCTTT
>15|TRBD2|-|TRBJ2-5|TRBV2
CASRGLAGARETQYF
TGTGCCAGCAGGGGGTTAGCGGGGGCTCGAGAGACCCAGTACTTC
>11|-|-|TRBJ2-3|TRBV7-9
CAGQAGDTQYF
TGTGCCGGCCAGGCCGGAGATACGCAGTATTTT
>15|-|-|TRBJ1-1|TRBV12-5
CASARTRDTRPEAFF
TGTGCTAGTGCCCGTACAAGGGACACGAGGCCTGAAGCTTTCTTT
>14|-|-|TRBJ2-3|TRBV5-1
CASSSPGEGYTQYF
TGCGCCAGCAGCTCCCCAGGGGAAGGGTATACGCAGTATTTT
>15|-|-|TRBJ2-4|TRBV7-3
CASSPGRLAKNIQYF
TGTGCCAGCAGCCCAGGCCGGTTGGCCAAAAACATTCAGTACTTC
>17|-|once|TRBJ1-5|TRBV27
CASSRGGGTYSNQPQHF
TGTGCCAGTTCACGAGGAGGAGGGACTTATAGCAATCAGCCCCAGCATTTT
>15|-|-|TRBJ2-3|TRBV5-6
CASSLDRASADTQYF
TGTGCCAGCAGCTTGGACAGGGCCTCGGCAGATACGCAGTATTTT